This is a list of T cell receptor beta chains from one sample in a study of cytomegalovirus exposure and HLA in healthy donors. Only in-frame clones appear in the TCRdb table, and some are missing; sequencing was by immunoSEQ multiplex PCR. The sample records 200,000 to 250,000 clones, approximately 79% being singletons. The sequenced material came from PBMCs. Receptor source: a middle-aged man in good health and CMV-seronegative. CDR3s include the opening cysteine and the closing phenylalanine or tryptophan. The D gene is left open where the match is weak. Rows may omit the clone size; those that give it use once, few, many or a size class.

d_call	v_call	j_call	clone_size	cdr3_aa	cdr3_nt
TRBD1	TRBV25-1	TRBJ2-7	-	CASSGTGQGLRKQYF	TGTGCCAGCAGTGGGACGGGACAGGGTCTGAGGAAGCAGTACTTC
TRBD2	TRBV28	TRBJ2-5	-	CASSLQGLAGVIGTQYF	TGTGCCAGCAGTTTACAGGGACTAGCGGGGGTGATAGGGACCCAGTACTTC
-	TRBV6-1	TRBJ1-5	-	CASRGGAVGDQPQHF	TGTGCCAGCAGGGGGGGGGCTGTAGGGGATCAGCCCCAGCATTTT
-	TRBV2	TRBJ2-7	-	CASFADHDFNGFYYEQYF	TGTGCCAGCTTCGCCGATCATGATTTTAACGGGTTTTACTACGAGCAGTACTTC
-	TRBV5-1	TRBJ2-1	once	CASSGEGNEQFF	TGCGCCAGCAGTGGTGAGGGCAATGAGCAGTTCTTC
-	TRBV30	TRBJ1-4	-	CAWSERPYEKLFF	TGTGCCTGGAGTGAGCGTCCCTACGAAAAACTGTTTTTT
-	TRBV6-5	TRBJ1-4	-	CASRRTGFDEKLFF	TGTGCCAGCAGGCGTACAGGGTTCGATGAAAAACTGTTTTTT
-	TRBV6-1	TRBJ2-3	-	CASSGLGLTDTQYF	TGTGCCAGCAGTGGACTCGGCCTAACAGATACGCAGTATTTT
TRBD2	TRBV9	TRBJ2-1	-	CASSVTSGTGQFF	TGTGCCAGCAGCGTAACTAGCGGGACCGGGCAGTTCTTC
-	TRBV6-1	TRBJ1-5	-	CASSDPGENQPQHF	TGTGCCAGCAGTGACCCCGGGGAGAATCAGCCCCAGCATTTT
TRBD1	TRBV6-1	TRBJ1-1	once	CASSDDRVRTEAFF	TGTGCCAGCAGTGACGACAGGGTTCGCACTGAAGCTTTCTTT
TRBD1	TRBV19	TRBJ1-2	-	CASTGQGTNYGYTF	TGTGCCAGTACTGGACAGGGAACTAACTATGGCTACACCTTC
TRBD2	TRBV9	TRBJ2-3	few	CASSVAGSGSLTDTQYF	TGTGCCAGCAGCGTAGCCGGTAGCGGGAGTCTAACAGATACGCAGTATTTT
TRBD1	TRBV27	TRBJ1-6	-	CASSSGTGRESPLHF	TGTGCCAGCAGTTCTGGGACAGGTCGGGAATCACCCCTCCACTTT
-	TRBV6-1	TRBJ2-5	few	CASSISGVTQYF	TGTGCCAGCAGCATATCAGGGGTGACCCAGTACTTC
-	TRBV5-1	TRBJ2-1	few	CASSLEGWSYNEQFF	TGCGCCAGCAGCTTGGAGGGGTGGTCCTACAATGAGCAGTTCTTC
TRBD2	TRBV28	TRBJ2-1	-	CASTRTSGSYNEQFF	TGTGCCAGCACCAGGACTAGCGGATCTTACAATGAGCAGTTCTTC
-	TRBV30	TRBJ1-1	-	CAWNRLNTEAFF	TGTGCCTGGAACAGGTTGAACACTGAAGCTTTCTTT
-	TRBV30	TRBJ2-5	-	CAWSPSGETQYF	TGTGCCTGGAGCCCAAGCGGGGAGACCCAGTACTTC
-	TRBV5-1	TRBJ2-7	many	CASSLQVSHYEQYF	TGTGCCAGCAGCTTGCAAGTTAGTCACTACGAGCAGTACTTC
TRBD2	TRBV11-2	TRBJ2-1	few	CASSLGAGVGNEQFF	TGTGCCAGCAGCTTAGGAGCGGGAGTCGGGAATGAGCAGTTCTTC
-	TRBV28	TRBJ1-2	few	CASRPTATYGYTF	TGTGCCAGCAGACCGACAGCCACCTATGGCTACACCTTC
-	TRBV6-5	TRBJ1-2	-	CASLAGRGYGYTF	TGTGCCAGCCTCGCGGGGCGGGGCTATGGCTACACCTTC
-	TRBV6-6	TRBJ2-7	-	CASSRGTYEQYF	TGTGCCAGCAGTAGGGGGACCTACGAGCAGTACTTC
-	TRBV27	TRBJ1-2	-	CASRGTGGLGYGYTF	TGTGCCAGCAGAGGGACGGGGGGATTGGGCTATGGCTACACCTTC
-	TRBV30	TRBJ2-3	-	CAWSSTGRSGRDTQYF	TGTGCCTGGAGTTCAACAGGGAGAAGTGGAAGAGATACGCAGTATTTT
-	TRBV7-9	TRBJ2-3	-	CASTLGRSTDTQYF	TGTGCCAGCACCCTGGGGCGAAGCACAGATACGCAGTATTTT
-	TRBV11-3	TRBJ2-7	-	CASSLEMGVPELQYF	TGTGCCAGCAGCTTAGAGATGGGAGTGCCGGAATTGCAGTACTTC
TRBD1	TRBV28	TRBJ1-5	-	CASSSHDRADNQPQHF	TGTGCCAGCAGTTCCCATGACAGGGCGGACAATCAGCCCCAGCATTTT
-	TRBV2	TRBJ2-3	-	CASTRGLSDTQYF	TGTGCCAGCACCAGGGGTTTATCAGATACGCAGTATTTT
TRBD1	TRBV9	TRBJ1-5	-	CASSPSGGDQPQHF	TGTGCCAGCAGCCCCTCAGGGGGCGATCAGCCCCAGCATTTT
-	TRBV28	TRBJ1-1	-	CASSSLRAGGTEAFF	TGTGCCAGCAGTTCCCTCCGAGCCGGGGGCACTGAAGCTTTCTTT
-	TRBV6-5	TRBJ2-5	-	CASSYAGPEETQYF	TGTGCCAGCAGTTACGCAGGGCCAGAAGAGACCCAGTACTTC
TRBD2	TRBV5-1	TRBJ2-5	-	CASSPGLAGARETQYF	TGCGCCAGCAGTCCTGGACTAGCGGGAGCCCGGGAGACCCAGTACTTC